These 25 T cell receptor beta chains originate from one sample sequenced in a study of cytomegalovirus exposure and HLA in healthy donors. The PCR was carried out with 60 Vbeta primers and 13 Jbeta primers. TCRdb keeps only in-frame clones here, not all; method: immunoSEQ multiplex PCR. The sample has about 200,000 clones; around 79% are singletons. Sequenced input: PBMCs. The receptors stem from a girl aged 2-10 years in good health and CMV-seronegative.

The chain combines TRBV27 with TRBJ2-1; D is perhaps TRBD2 (6 bases). The CDR3 sequence is 14 residues long. Deletions cut 6 bases from V and 1 base from J, with 10 bases between. Germline V gene lookup returns CDR1 MNHEY and CDR2 SMNVEV (reference sequence). CDR3 amino acids: CASRISGSYNEQFF. Written as DNA, the CDR3 is TGTGCCAGCAGGATTAGCGGTTCCTACAATGAGCAGTTCTTC.

This clone was counted between two and nine times. The chain combines TRBV19 with TRBJ2-2; TRBD1 aligns across 9 bases. This CDR3 is 16 amino acids long. The J segment lost 4 bases and the V segment lost 11 bases, leaving 14 bases of the junction unmatched. Germline loops: CDR1 LNHDA, CDR2 SQIVND (reference sequence). The CDR3 here is CAASGLQGASTGELFF. Written as DNA, the CDR3 is TGTGCCGCCTCAGGGTTACAGGGGGCTTCCACCGGGGAGCTGTTTTTT.

J is TRBJ2-1 and V is TRBV19, with 11 bases lining up with TRBD2. CDR1 LNHDA and CDR2 SQIVND come from the germline V gene (reference sequence). Trimming at V came to 3 bases and at J to 8 bases, leaving 6 bases not matched to a gene. The CDR3 totals 15 residues. In DNA, the CDR3 is TGTGCCAGTAGTATCCGAACTAGCGGGAGCGATGAGCAGTTCTTC. Protein sequence: CASSIRTSGSDEQFF.

Concerning this clone itself: At one end the junction does not follow the germline gene, possibly because of a read error. V gene TRBV7-9 combines with J gene TRBJ2-3, with D tentatively TRBD2 (6 bases). The CDR3 spans 12 residues. Germline V gives CDR1 SEHNR, CDR2 FQNEAQ (reference sequence). This CDR3 reads CSSSSGGDTQYF. DNA of the CDR3: TGTTCCAGCAGCTCAGGAGGGGATACGCAGTATTTT. Filled out from reference TRBV7-9 and TRBJ2-3, the complete variable domain reads DTGVSQNPRHKITKRGQNVTFRCDPISEHNRLYWYRQTLGQGPEFLTYFQNEAQLEKSRLLSDRFSAERPKGSFSTLEIQRTEQGDSAMYLCSSSSGGDTQYFGPGTRLTVL.

The chain carries TRBV5-5 and TRBJ2-2; D is possibly TRBD1 (6 bases). There are 15 residues in the CDR3. Germline loops: CDR1 SGHKS, CDR2 YYEKEE (reference sequence). Trimming cost V 1 base and J 4 bases, with 11 bases left between them. DNA for the CDR3: TGTGCCAGCAGCTTGCTGACAGGCGGCACCGGGGAGCTGTTTTTT. Protein sequence: CASSLLTGGTGELFF.

The rearrangement uses TRBV6-5 and TRBJ1-2, with 7 nucleotides matching TRBD1. Trimming at V came to 6 bases and at J to 4 bases, leaving 5 bases not matched to a gene. Germline CDR1 is MNHEY and CDR2 is SVGAGI. The CDR3 consists of 13 residues. The CDR3, as DNA: TGTGCCAGCAGCGGACAGGCGATCTATGGCTACACCTTC. Residues: CASSGQAIYGYTF.

The rearrangement joins TRBV7-9 to TRBJ2-5, with D tentatively TRBD2 (6 bases). CDR3 length: 15 amino acids. Germline V lookup: CDR1 SEHNR, CDR2 FQNEAQ (reference sequence). V shed 2 bases and J shed 1 base, with 11 bases lying between them. The CDR3 spells CASSLRGVGQETQYF. The CDR3 bases are TGTGCCAGCAGCTTACGCGGGGTAGGCCAAGAGACCCAGTACTTC.

The V and J genes are TRBV11-1 and TRBJ1-4; possible D gene TRBD1, 5 bases. From germline, CDR1 is SGHAT and CDR2 FQDESV (reference sequence). The CDR3 sequence is 15 residues long. Trimming took 2 bases from V and 7 from J, leaving 14 bases between them. The DNA for the CDR3 is TGTGCCAGCAGCTTACAGGGAAACGGTGGTGAAAAACTGTTTTTT. Its translation: CASSLQGNGGEKLFF.

This clone was counted a few times. The chain couples TRBV15 to TRBJ2-3; possible D gene TRBD2, 5 bases. Germline V lookup: CDR1 LNHNV, CDR2 YYDKDF (reference sequence). With 0 bases removed from V and 4 bases from J, the gap between germline ends came to 8 bases. CDR3 length: 14 residues. The CDR3 DNA sequence: TGTGCCACCAGCAGAGATATCGGGGCAGATACGCAGTATTTT. It is translated as CATSRDIGADTQYF.

This clone was counted between two and nine times. V gene TRBV4-1 combines with J gene TRBJ1-4; TRBD1 aligns across 7 bases. The CDR3 is made up of 15 amino acids. Germline assignment: CDR1 MGHRA and CDR2 YSYEKL. V shed 4 bases, J shed 2 bases, and the junction held 4 bases outside the gene matches. CDR3 nucleotide sequence: TGCGCCAGCAGCCCTCCGGGACAGACTAATGAAAAACTGTTTTTT. The encoded protein is CASSPPGQTNEKLFF.

The V call is TRBV25-1, the J call TRBJ2-5; D is undetermined. This CDR3 comprises 15 residues. V shed 5 bases and J shed 0 bases, with 13 bases lying between them. Germline-derived CDR1 and CDR2 are MGHDK and SYGVNS. The CDR3 loop is CASSLTDWYQETQYF. The CDR3 region has the DNA TGTGCCAGCAGTCTAACTGATTGGTACCAAGAGACCCAGTACTTC.

The chain carries TRBV30 and TRBJ1-3; 8 nucleotides align to TRBD1. This CDR3 comprises 20 residues. Germline loops: CDR1 GTSNPN, CDR2 SVGIG (reference sequence). With 4 bases clipped from V and 0 bases from J, the junction kept 20 bases outside the gene matches. The CDR3 here is CAWTQATGQELLGSGNTIYF. CDR3 bases: TGTGCCTGGACTCAAGCCACGGGACAGGAACTCCTGGGCTCTGGAAACACCATATATTTT.

This clone has more than one count but fewer than ten. The V call is TRBV5-1, the J call TRBJ2-5; 7 bases are a match to TRBD1. CDR1 and CDR2 from the germline V gene are SGHRS and YFSETQ. After removal of 0 bases from V and 5 bases from J, the junction contained 4 bases not matched to a gene. The CDR3 loop spans 14 amino acids. DNA of the CDR3: TGCGCCAGCAGCTTGGGGGACAGAGTTGAGACCCAGTACTTC. Amino acids: CASSLGDRVETQYF.

The chain uses TRBV7-9 and TRBJ2-7; 9 nucleotides line up with TRBD1. The CDR3 length is 15 residues. J was trimmed by 4 bases and V by 4 bases; bases with no gene match: 8. Germline V gives CDR1 SEHNR, CDR2 FQNEAQ (reference sequence). The CDR3 DNA reads as TGTGCCAGCAGCTCCTGGACAGGGGAGTATTACGAGCAGTACTTC. Amino acid sequence: CASSSWTGEYYEQYF.

To note about this clone: This specimen includes other DNA sequences encoding the same CDR3. This sequence joins TRBV6-5 and TRBJ2-7, with D possibly matching TRBD2 (5 bases). Germline V gene data show CDR1 as MNHEY and CDR2 as SVGAGI. This CDR3 region has 13 residues. Between the trimmed V and J ends, which lost 0 bases and 2 bases, there was a span of 5 bases. The CDR3 reads CASSYSGAYEQYF. Written as DNA, the CDR3 is TGTGCCAGCAGTTACTCCGGGGCCTACGAGCAGTACTTC.

The chain recombines TRBV5-4 with TRBJ1-1; maybe TRBD1 (5 bases). This CDR3 is built from 13 residues. Germline CDR1 reads SGHNT; CDR2 reads YYREEE (reference sequence). V was trimmed by 4 bases and J by 7 bases, leaving 14 bases between them. The CDR3 sequence: CASSTDTSGEAFF. CDR3 DNA sequence: TGTGCCAGCAGCACGGACACATCTGGTGAAGCTTTCTTT.

V and J are TRBV4-1 and TRBJ1-3; D remains ambiguous. The CDR3 is 15 residues long. CDR1 MGHRA and CDR2 YSYEKL come from the germline V gene. Trimming took 0 bases from V and 2 from J, leaving 8 bases between them. The CDR3 sequence is CASSQDRTAGNTIYF. The CDR3 DNA reads TGCGCCAGCAGCCAAGATAGGACTGCTGGAAACACCATATATTTT.

The V gene is TRBV27, the J gene TRBJ1-2; 7 nucleotides agree with TRBD1. The germline V gene has CDR1 MNHEY and CDR2 SMNVEV (reference sequence). The CDR3 totals 15 residues. Trimming at V came to 6 bases and at J to 3 bases, leaving 10 bases not matched to a gene. The DNA for the CDR3 is TGTGCCAGCAGGGAAGTAGGGGGCAGGGACTATGGCTACACCTTC. It translates to CASREVGGRDYGYTF.

This clone was picked up one time. The chain uses TRBV5-6 and TRBJ1-1; D unclear. The germline gives CDR1 SGHDT, CDR2 YYEEEE. This CDR3 comprises 11 residues. V was shortened by 5 bases and J by 8 bases, with 10 bases between the two germline ends. The DNA of the CDR3 is TGTGCCAGCAGTGCCGGGTACGAAGCTTTCTTT. Its translation: CASSAGYEAFF. The full variable domain, rest sourced from reference TRBV5-6 and TRBJ1-1, is DAGVTQSPTHLIKTRGQQVTLRCSPKSGHDTVSWYQQALGQGPQFIFQYYEEEERQRGNFPDRFSGHQFPNYSSELNVNALLLGDSALYLCASSAGYEAFFGQGTRLTVV.

The V call is TRBV7-9, the J call TRBJ1-4; D uncertain. The CDR3 spans 12 residues. CDR1 is SEHNR, CDR2 FQNEAQ, per germline (reference sequence). V lost 5 bases and J 15 bases, leaving 16 bases between the germline ends. The CDR3: CASSRVGREVFF. CDR3 DNA sequence: TGTGCCAGCAGCCGAGTCGGCCGCGAGGTGTTTTTT.

The gene calls are TRBV14 and TRBJ2-5, with D unclear. The ends were cut back, 3 bases at V and 3 bases at J, with 2 bases in the middle. Germline loops: CDR1 SGHDN, CDR2 FVKESK. The CDR3 is made up of 11 amino acids. The CDR3 here is CASSHEETQYF. The CDR3 coding sequence is TGTGCCAGCAGCCACGAAGAGACCCAGTACTTC.

The rearrangement joins TRBV2 to TRBJ1-4; perhaps TRBD1 as D (5 bases). The length of the CDR3 is 17 residues. Germline V gene data show CDR1 as SNHLY and CDR2 as FYNNEI. Trimming pared 2 bases from V and 3 bases from J, leaving 16 bases between. CDR3 nucleotide sequence: TGTGCCAGCAGTGAACAAGGACAATCCCTATCTAATGAAAAACTGTTTTTT. This translates into CASSEQGQSLSNEKLFF.

The V and J genes are TRBV6-5 and TRBJ2-1; TRBD2 is a possible D gene (5 bases). Trimming stripped 4 bases from V and 10 bases from J, with 14 bases between. The CDR3 totals 13 residues. Germline CDR1 MNHEY, CDR2 SVGAGI. In DNA form, the CDR3 reads TGTGCCAGCAGTTCGATCGGGGATCGGGAGCAGTTCTTC. Encoded protein: CASSSIGDREQFF.

The rearrangement uses TRBV4-1 and TRBJ2-7; D unresolved. The germline V gene encodes CDR1 MGHRA and CDR2 YSYEKL. V was shortened by 0 bases and J by 9 bases, with 12 bases between the two germline ends. The CDR3 runs 13 residues. CDR3 coding DNA: TGCGCCAGCAGCCAAGATCTTTCCGGTGCGCAGTACTTC. Amino acid sequence: CASSQDLSGAQYF.

The chain uses TRBV7-6 and TRBJ2-6; D is possibly TRBD1 (5 bases). V gave up 8 bases and J gave up 0 bases, with 11 bases separating them. This CDR3 region has 15 residues. Germline V CDR1 and CDR2: SGHVS, FNYEAQ. In DNA form, the CDR3 reads TGTGCCAGCTGGGGCGTAAGCTCTGGGGCCAACGTCCTGACTTTC. It codes for CASWGVSSGANVLTF.